One and the same sample provided the 15 T cell receptor beta chains below, sequenced in a study of post-analysis software for immune sequencing data. General study results and limits: Relative to controls, patients had five TRBV segments at higher frequency, with TRBV5-6, TRBV5-1 and TRBV20-1 among these.

The antigens of these receptors remain unknown. Unique molecular identifiers were carried by the TCR beta cDNA libraries. From the PCR reads, TCRdb called clonotypes with MiXCR, one entry per CDR3 protein. Among 750,000 to 900,000 distinct CDR3 sequences listed, 46% were seen once. The specimen sequenced was blood. The receptors were gathered from a girl aged 10 to 17 with multiple sclerosis.

The chain recombines TRBV12-3 or TRBV12-4 with TRBJ1-2; D is ambiguous. This CDR3 is built from 10 residues. V lost 8 bases to trimming and J lost 8 bases, with 9 bases between them. CDR3 amino acids: CASGWIGYTF. The CDR3 DNA reads as TGTGCCAGCGGATGGATCGGCTACACCTTC.

The chain joins TRBV7-2 to TRBJ2-7; possible D gene TRBD2, 5 bases. The CDR3 covers 13 residues. Trimming stripped 3 bases from V and 6 bases from J, with 12 bases between. Germline lookup yields CDR1 SGHTA and CDR2 FQGNSA. The CDR3 DNA is TGTGCCAGCAGCTTTGATCCGGGGTTCGAGCAGTACTTC. Amino acids: CASSFDPGFEQYF.

The chain couples TRBV7-8 to TRBJ2-7; a possible D gene is TRBD2 (6 bases). The germline V gene encodes CDR1 SGHVS and CDR2 FQNEAQ. V shed 5 bases and J shed 3 bases, with 17 bases lying between them. The CDR3 has 15 residues. The CDR3 coding sequence is TGTGCCAGCAGCCTCGGTCAAGCGGGCTACTACGAGCAGTACTTC. This encodes CASSLGQAGYYEQYF.

This rearrangement joins TRBV12-3 or TRBV12-4 to TRBJ2-1; D gene ambiguous. The germline V and J ends were trimmed by 4 bases and 3 bases, with 10 bases remaining between them. The CDR3 loop spans 14 amino acids. CDR3 DNA: TGTGCCAGCAGTTCCCAAACTCACTACAATGAGCAGTTCTTC. It codes for CASSSQTHYNEQFF.

CDR3 nucleotide sequence: TGCAGTGCTAGACATCAGGGGGGGGTCACGGGAGACAATGAGCAGTTCTTC. Amino acids: CSARHQGGVTGDNEQFF. The chain is built from TRBV20-1 and TRBJ2-1, with D perhaps TRBD1 or TRBD2 (7 bases each). Germline CDR1 reads DFQATT; CDR2 reads SNEGSKA (reference sequence). The CDR3 consists of 17 residues. V was pared by 2 bases and J by 5 bases, with 22 bases between.

The genes are TRBV20-1 and TRBJ2-1; D remains ambiguous. The V end was cut by 4 bases, the J end by 6 bases, with 7 bases between. CDR3 length: 11 amino acids. Germline assignment: CDR1 DFQATT and CDR2 SNEGSKA (reference sequence). CDR3 loop: CSANYFNEQFF. CDR3 sequence (DNA): TGCAGTGCTAATTATTTCAATGAGCAGTTCTTC.

The rearrangement links TRBV5-6 to TRBJ2-5, with D possibly being TRBD2 (6 bases). Trimming left V 0 bases short and J 2 bases short, with 8 bases between. The CDR3 runs to 14 residues. Germline V CDR1 and CDR2: SGHDT, YYEEEE. CDR3 residues: CASSLGGEQETQYF. In nucleotides, the CDR3 is TGTGCCAGCAGCTTGGGGGGGGAGCAAGAGACCCAGTACTTC.

This clonotype was seen a few times. V usage is TRBV29-1 and J usage is TRBJ2-7; perhaps TRBD1 as D (5 bases). Germline V gene data show CDR1 as SQVTM and CDR2 as ANQGSEA. The CDR3 covers 12 residues. The ends were cut back, 5 bases at V and 10 bases at J, with 18 bases in the middle. This chain's CDR3 is CSVTRTQGAQYF. CDR3 DNA sequence: TGCAGCGTTACTCGCACCCAAGGGGCCCAGTACTTC.

In this sample, this clonotype turned up a few times. The genes are TRBV4-1 and TRBJ2-4; D might be TRBD1 (5 bases). The CDR3 runs to 14 residues. The germline V gene encodes CDR1 MGHRA and CDR2 YSYEKL. V lost 0 bases, J lost 8 bases, and 11 bases lay in between. The CDR3 DNA sequence: TGCGCCAGCAGCCAAGAGTCAGGGCTGGACATTCAGTACTTC. Encoded protein: CASSQESGLDIQYF.

V gene TRBV10-3 combines with J gene TRBJ2-7; tentative D call: TRBD1 (5 bases). The germline CDR1 and CDR2 sequences are ENHRY and SYGVKD. The CDR3 covers 14 residues. The V gene lost 6 bases and the J gene lost 0 bases, with 12 bases spanning the gap. Here the CDR3 reads CAISRDPYSYEQYF. The CDR3 bases are TGTGCCATCAGCAGGGATCCCTACTCCTACGAGCAGTACTTC.

The J gene is TRBJ2-5, the V gene TRBV7-2; D not resolved. Between the trimmed V and J ends, which lost 5 bases and 1 base, there was a span of 14 bases. This CDR3 spans 15 amino acids. Germline values: CDR1 SGHTA, CDR2 FQGNSA. The CDR3 loop reads CASSRRGLTQETQYF. The CDR3 DNA follows: TGTGCCAGCAGCCGAAGAGGCCTAACCCAAGAGACCCAGTACTTC.

This clonotype was counted a few times. This rearrangement joins TRBV7-6 to TRBJ2-7; TRBD1 matches at 10 bases. Looked up from germline, CDR1 is SGHVS and CDR2 is FNYEAQ. J gave up 5 bases and V 4 bases, and 8 bases lay outside the gene matches. The length of the CDR3 is 15 residues. CDR3 protein: CASSSRDRGIHEQYF. The CDR3 DNA sequence: TGTGCCAGCAGCTCCCGGGACAGGGGAATCCACGAGCAGTACTTC.

For this clonotype: The junction does not match germline at one end; this may be a read error. The V gene is TRBV11-2, the J gene TRBJ2-2; D gene unclear. The CDR3 is made up of 13 amino acids. Germline V lookup: CDR1 SGHAT, CDR2 FQNNGV. CDR3 coding DNA: TGTGCCAACAGCCGAGGTCTGTCCGGGGAGCTGTTTTTT. This gives the protein CANSRGLSGELFF. Complete variable domain (other parts from reference TRBV11-2 and TRBJ2-2): EAGVAQSPRYKIIEKRQSVAFWCNPISGHATLYWYQQILGQGPKLLIQFQNNGVVDDSQLPKDRFSAERLKGVDSTLKIQPAKLEDSAVYLCANSRGLSGELFFGEGSRLTVL.

This clonotype was counted between two and nine times. This sequence joins TRBV29-1 and TRBJ2-5; D ambiguous. The germline CDR1 and CDR2 sequences are SQVTM and ANQGSEA. The CDR3 has 11 residues. Deletions cut 6 bases from V and 5 bases from J, with 10 bases between. DNA of the CDR3: TGCAGCGTCACCATGATTGAGACCCAGTACTTC. Translation gives CSVTMIETQYF.

V gene TRBV9 combines with J gene TRBJ2-7; 7 bases match TRBD1. The CDR3 loop spans 14 amino acids. V dropped 2 bases and J dropped 2; count of bases not matched to a gene: 4. Germline CDR1 SGDLS, CDR2 YYNGEE. The CDR3 coding sequence is TGTGCCAGCAGCGTTCGGGACAGACCCTACGAGCAGTACTTC. Its protein product is CASSVRDRPYEQYF. Full variable domain (outside the CDR3, taken from reference TRBV9 and TRBJ2-7): DSGVTQTPKHLITATGQRVTLRCSPRSGDLSVYWYQQSLDQGLQFLIQYYNGEERAKGNILERFSAQQFPDLHSELNLSSLELGDSALYFCASSVRDRPYEQYFGPGTRLTVT.